Presented here are 28 T cell receptor beta chains from one specimen sequenced in a study of shared clonotypes between healthy human individuals. The repertoire was sequenced with immunoSEQ multiplex PCR; TCRdb's copy has only in-frame clones and lacks some. The sample gives more than 500,000 clones, roughly 95% of which show up once; 0.11% is in the top ten. Positively selected for CCR7, the CD45RO-negative cells used as naive CD8 cells excluded terminally differentiated effector memory CD45RA+ cells. Sequences were obtained from naive CD8+ T cells sorted from blood. The receptor set was obtained from a woman aged 30 to 39 in good health.

V usage is TRBV5-4 and J usage is TRBJ2-7; 9 bases map to TRBD1. CDR1 SGHNT and CDR2 YYREEE come from the germline V gene (reference sequence). The junction had 3 bases not matched to a gene; V was cut back by 2 bases and J by 3 bases. The CDR3 sequence is 14 residues long. The CDR3 sequence is CASSFGDRVYEQYF. In nucleotides, the CDR3 is TGTGCCAGCAGCTTTGGGGACAGGGTCTACGAGCAGTACTTC.

The chain uses TRBV19 and TRBJ2-2; D may be TRBD1 (6 bases). CDR3 size: 16 residues. Trimming stripped 3 bases from V and 7 bases from J, with 18 bases between. The V gene's germline CDR1 is LNHDA and CDR2 SQIVND (reference sequence). The CDR3 coding sequence is TGTGCCAGTAGTATCGGGCAGGGGCTTAAGAACGGGGAGCTGTTTTTT. Its protein product is CASSIGQGLKNGELFF.

This rearrangement joins TRBV28 to TRBJ2-7, with 8 bases that match TRBD2. CDR3 length equals 15 residues. Germline CDR1 and CDR2: MDHEN and SYDVKM. J was trimmed by 2 bases and V by 4 bases; bases with no gene match: 7. The CDR3 loop is CASSSVREVPYEQYF. The CDR3 DNA reads as TGTGCCAGCAGTTCGGTGCGGGAGGTTCCCTACGAGCAGTACTTC. The complete variable domain, with remaining parts taken from reference TRBV28 and TRBJ2-7, reads DVKVTQSSRYLVKRTGEKVFLECVQDMDHENMFWYRQDPGLGLRLIYFSYDVKMKEKGDIPEGYSVSREKKERFSLILESASTNQTSMYLCASSSVREVPYEQYFGPGTRLTVT.

J is TRBJ2-3 and V is TRBV14; the match to TRBD2 covers 8 bases. CDR3 length: 17 residues. With 4 bases clipped from V and 2 bases from J, the junction kept 11 bases outside the gene matches. CDR1 is SGHDN, CDR2 FVKESK, per germline. CDR3 sequence (DNA): TGTGCCAGCAGCCTCGCCCTGGGCGGGAGGTTCACAGATACGCAGTATTTT. Its protein product is CASSLALGGRFTDTQYF.

The chain uses TRBV27 and TRBJ2-5; D is perhaps TRBD2 (6 bases). Trimming removed 2 bases at V and 1 base at J, with 14 bases between. There are 16 residues in the CDR3. Germline assignment: CDR1 MNHEY and CDR2 SMNVEV (reference sequence). The CDR3 DNA is TGTGCCAGCAGTTTAACCCTTATGGGGGGCCAAGAGACCCAGTACTTC. As protein: CASSLTLMGGQETQYF.

This chain joins TRBV27 and TRBJ2-7; no firm D call. This CDR3 contains 12 residues. Germline CDR1 MNHEY, CDR2 SMNVEV (reference sequence). V was clipped by 6 bases and J by 2 bases, with 8 bases between them. CDR3 region: CASRGEAYEQYF. The CDR3 DNA reads TGTGCCAGCAGAGGCGAGGCCTACGAGCAGTACTTC.

The CDR3, as DNA: TGTGCCAGCAGTGATTTGAACACAGGGATTTACACCTACGAGCAGTACTTC. Its protein product is CASSDLNTGIYTYEQYF. The chain employs TRBV2 and TRBJ2-7; D is possibly TRBD1 (6 bases). Germline V gene sequence: CDR1 SNHLY, CDR2 FYNNEI. This CDR3 is 17 amino acids long. V shed 3 bases and J shed 2 bases, with 20 bases lying between them. The full variable domain, with the rest looked up from reference TRBV2 and TRBJ2-7, is EPEVTQTPSHQVTQMGQEVILRCVPISNHLYFYWYRQILGQKVEFLVSFYNNEISEKSEIFDDQFSVERPDGSNFTLKIRSTKLEDSAMYFCASSDLNTGIYTYEQYFGPGTRLTVT.

The gene calls are TRBV5-4 and TRBJ2-2; the match to TRBD1 covers 8 bases. Germline-derived CDR1 and CDR2 are SGHNT and YYREEE (reference sequence). Unmatched junction bases numbered 9, after V lost 4 bases and J lost 4 bases. The CDR3 loop spans 16 amino acids. CDR3 region: CASSGSDRDITGELFF. The DNA of the CDR3 is TGTGCCAGCAGCGGGTCGGACAGGGATATCACCGGGGAGCTGTTTTTT. Full variable domain (missing parts from reference TRBV5-4 and TRBJ2-2): ETGVTQSPTHLIKTRGQQVTLRCSSQSGHNTVSWYQQALGQGPQFIFQYYREEENGRGNFPPRFSGLQFPNYSSELNVNALELDDSALYLCASSGSDRDITGELFFGEGSRLTVL.

The count of this clone is one. The chain uses TRBV27 and TRBJ1-3, with D unclear. The germline V and J ends were trimmed by 8 bases and 2 bases, with 13 bases remaining between them. This CDR3 region has 14 residues. Germline loops: CDR1 MNHEY, CDR2 SMNVEV (reference sequence). The CDR3 sequence: CASALLGAGNTIYF. In DNA, the CDR3 is TGTGCCAGCGCGCTTCTTGGAGCTGGAAACACCATATATTTT.

The chain is built from TRBV6-5 and TRBJ2-7, with D possibly TRBD2 on 6 matching bases. This CDR3 contains 15 residues. The V end was cut by 0 bases, the J end by 5 bases, with 14 bases between. The germline gives CDR1 MNHEY, CDR2 SVGAGI. CDR3 coding DNA: TGTGCCAGCAGTTACTCGACAGCGGCGGGAAACGAGCAGTACTTC. Its protein is CASSYSTAAGNEQYF.

Regarding this clone: Different DNA sequences within this sample yield the same CDR3. This CDR3 is CASSFDRGSYEQYF. In DNA form, the CDR3 reads TGTGCCAGCAGTTTCGACAGGGGATCCTACGAGCAGTACTTC. V usage is TRBV27 and J usage is TRBJ2-7, with 8 bases matching TRBD1. V dropped 3 bases and J dropped 1; count of bases not matched to a gene: 2. There are 14 residues in the CDR3. Germline V gene lookup returns CDR1 MNHEY and CDR2 SMNVEV (reference sequence).

The chain combines TRBV4-1 with TRBJ2-7, with D hard to call. The CDR3 length is 13 residues. The germline V gene has CDR1 MGHRA and CDR2 YSYEKL. Trimming stripped 1 base from V and 3 bases from J, with 7 bases between. For the CDR3, the DNA is TGCGCCAGCAGCCAAGGGGTCGTCTACGAGCAGTACTTC. It yields the protein CASSQGVVYEQYF.

The chain employs TRBV28 and TRBJ2-5; D ambiguous. Germline assignment: CDR1 MDHEN and CDR2 SYDVKM. The CDR3 runs 15 residues. Trimming took off 6 bases at V and 5 bases at J, with 19 bases between the two ends. CDR3 sequence reads: CASSPRWARRETQYF. The DNA of the CDR3 is TGTGCCAGCAGCCCGAGATGGGCGCGAAGGGAGACCCAGTACTTC. Full variable domain (missing parts from reference TRBV28 and TRBJ2-5): DVKVTQSSRYLVKRTGEKVFLECVQDMDHENMFWYRQDPGLGLRLIYFSYDVKMKEKGDIPEGYSVSREKKERFSLILESASTNQTSMYLCASSPRWARRETQYFGPGTRLLVL.

J is TRBJ1-2 and V is TRBV7-8; 7 bases align to TRBD1. The germline V gene has CDR1 SGHVS and CDR2 FQNEAQ. After removal of 0 bases from V and 7 bases from J, the junction contained 5 bases not matched to a gene. The CDR3 runs to 14 residues. Here the CDR3 reads CASSLAPQGVGYTF. The DNA for the CDR3 is TGTGCCAGCAGCTTAGCGCCTCAGGGGGTTGGCTACACCTTC.

The rearrangement uses TRBV7-9 and TRBJ1-6; D remains unclear. With 6 bases removed from V and 3 bases from J, the gap between germline ends came to 6 bases. Germline lookup yields CDR1 SEHNR and CDR2 FQNEAQ (reference sequence). This CDR3 spans 13 amino acids. The CDR3 sequence: CASRTGYNSPLHF. DNA for the CDR3: TGTGCCAGCAGGACGGGCTATAATTCACCCCTCCACTTT.

The chain carries TRBV15 and TRBJ2-1; possible D gene TRBD1, 6 bases. Germline V gene sequence: CDR1 LNHNV, CDR2 YYDKDF (reference sequence). This CDR3 region has 14 residues. Trimming left V 8 bases short and J 7 bases short, with 18 bases between. The CDR3 sequence is CATDPGAPGNEQFF. In DNA, the CDR3 is TGTGCCACCGATCCAGGGGCCCCGGGGAATGAGCAGTTCTTC. The full variable domain, in which reference TRBV15 and TRBJ2-1 provide the parts outside the CDR3, is DAMVIQNPRYQVTQFGKPVTLSCSQTLNHNVMYWYQQKSSQAPKLLFHYYDKDFNNEADTPDNFQSRRPNTSFCFLDIRSPGLGDTAMYLCATDPGAPGNEQFFGPGTRLTVL.

The chain couples TRBV5-1 to TRBJ2-7; no clear D gene. The length of the CDR3 is 14 residues. Germline V gene data show CDR1 as SGHRS and CDR2 as YFSETQ. V lost 0 bases and J lost 2, with 9 bases in between. The CDR3 sequence: CASSLDPPAYEQYF. DNA of the CDR3: TGCGCCAGCAGCTTGGATCCTCCCGCCTACGAGCAGTACTTC.

The chain employs TRBV5-1 and TRBJ2-2, with a possible D match to TRBD1 (6 bases). The CDR3 length is 17 residues. Trimming cost V 4 bases and J 6 bases, with 22 bases left between them. Germline V gene data show CDR1 as SGHRS and CDR2 as YFSETQ. CDR3 DNA: TGCGCCAGCAGCCCGGGGCTCGGGACATCCTGGCCCGGGGAGCTGTTTTTT. As protein: CASSPGLGTSWPGELFF.

The CDR3 nucleotides are TGTGCCAGCGGGACCGGGACAGGGAAGAATGGCTACACCTTC. Translating gives CASGTGTGKNGYTF. V is TRBV27 and J is TRBJ1-2, with 9 bases fitting TRBD1. There are 14 residues in the CDR3. V shed 8 bases and J 6 bases; nucleotides not matched to a gene: 10. From germline, CDR1 is MNHEY and CDR2 SMNVEV (reference sequence).

This clone was observed a single time. The rearrangement links TRBV15 to TRBJ2-7; 10 positions agree with TRBD2. The V gene's germline CDR1 is LNHNV and CDR2 YYDKDF (reference sequence). Trimming removed 1 base from V and 5 bases from J; junction bases left unmatched: 8. This CDR3 has 16 residues. The CDR3 spells CATSRGTSGINHEQYF. The CDR3 DNA is TGTGCCACCAGCAGAGGAACTAGCGGGATTAACCACGAGCAGTACTTC.

This sequence joins TRBV27 and TRBJ2-5; 8 nucleotides agree with TRBD1. CDR1 is MNHEY and CDR2 is SMNVEV in the germline V gene (reference sequence). The V and J ends lost 5 bases and 11 bases, in that order; junction bases with no gene match: 13. This CDR3 contains 14 residues. This chain's CDR3 is CASSPGQAPWEQYF. The CDR3 DNA reads TGTGCCAGCAGTCCGGGACAGGCCCCTTGGGAGCAGTACTTC.

Only one count was recorded for this clone. V usage is TRBV11-1 and J usage is TRBJ2-5; tentative D call: TRBD2 (6 bases). Per the germline V gene, CDR1 is SGHAT and CDR2 is FQDESV (reference sequence). The CDR3 loop spans 16 amino acids. Between the trimmed V and J ends, which lost 2 bases and 5 bases, there was a span of 18 bases. The DNA of the CDR3 is TGTGCCAGCAGCTTAATACGCGAAGCGGAGGGGGAGACCCAGTACTTC. This translates into CASSLIREAEGETQYF.

The chain links TRBV6-1 to TRBJ2-2; D gene ambiguous. Looked up from germline, CDR1 is MNHNS and CDR2 is SASEGT. CDR3 length: 12 residues. Trimming took off 3 bases at V and 3 bases at J, with 2 bases between the two ends. CDR3 protein: CASSDHTGELFF. The CDR3 DNA is TGTGCCAGCAGTGATCACACCGGGGAGCTGTTTTTT.

The chain uses TRBV28 and TRBJ1-2, with D hard to call. V lost 7 bases to trimming and J lost 7 bases, with 16 bases between them. Looked up from germline, CDR1 is MDHEN and CDR2 is SYDVKM. The CDR3 spans 13 residues. Here the CDR3 DNA reads TGTGCCAGCACCATTGGAGAGGGATTTGGCTACACCTTC. Encoded protein: CASTIGEGFGYTF.

The chain recombines TRBV5-8 with TRBJ2-1, with unresolved D. Germline V gene sequence: CDR1 SGHTS, CDR2 YDEGEE. V lost 3 bases to trimming and J lost 0 bases, with 16 bases between them. The CDR3 is 17 residues long. The CDR3 DNA follows: TGTGCCAGCAGCTACCTTGTTGTGGATAGCTCCTACAATGAGCAGTTCTTC. Translation gives CASSYLVVDSSYNEQFF.

The V and J genes are TRBV28 and TRBJ1-5; a weak D match, TRBD1 (5 bases). From germline, CDR1 is MDHEN and CDR2 SYDVKM. This CDR3 is 14 amino acids long. The germline V and J ends were trimmed by 5 bases and 1 base, with 9 bases remaining between them. The CDR3 sequence: CASSPGMSNQPQHF. As DNA, the CDR3 is TGTGCCAGCAGTCCAGGGATGAGCAATCAGCCCCAGCATTTT.

In DNA form, the CDR3 reads TGTGCCAGCAGGGCGGGACAGGGCACCGGGGAGCTGTTTTTT. Its protein product is CASRAGQGTGELFF. This chain uses TRBV2 with TRBJ2-2; 9 bases are shared with TRBD1. The germline CDR1 and CDR2 sequences are SNHLY and FYNNEI. The CDR3 has 14 amino acids. Germline trimming cut 6 bases from V and 4 bases from J; bases unmatched to any gene: 3.

This CDR3 is CAWSVSSSSYSGYEQYF. The CDR3 bases are TGTGCCTGGAGTGTGTCGTCTAGCAGTTATTCGGGCTACGAGCAGTACTTC. The chain carries TRBV30 and TRBJ2-7; D is possibly TRBD2 (5 bases). V was trimmed by 0 bases and J by 3 bases, leaving 21 bases between them. Germline V gives CDR1 GTSNPN, CDR2 SVGIG (reference sequence). The CDR3 contains 17 residues.